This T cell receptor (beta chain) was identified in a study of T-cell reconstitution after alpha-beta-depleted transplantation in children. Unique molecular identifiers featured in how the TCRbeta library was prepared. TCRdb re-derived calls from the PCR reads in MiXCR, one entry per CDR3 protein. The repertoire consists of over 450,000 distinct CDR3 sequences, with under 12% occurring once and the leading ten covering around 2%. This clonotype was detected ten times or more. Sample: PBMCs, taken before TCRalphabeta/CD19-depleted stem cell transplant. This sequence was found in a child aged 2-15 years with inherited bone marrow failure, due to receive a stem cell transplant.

CDR3 DNA: TGTGCCATCAGAGACAGGGGGAAGAGTGGAAACACCATATATTTT. It is translated as CAIRDRGKSGNTIYF. The V and J genes are TRBV10-3 and TRBJ1-3; 9 bases line up with TRBD1. In germline, CDR1 is ENHRY, CDR2 SYGVKD. Losses at the gene ends were 6 bases for V and 3 bases for J; bases not matched to a gene: 6. The CDR3 totals 15 residues.